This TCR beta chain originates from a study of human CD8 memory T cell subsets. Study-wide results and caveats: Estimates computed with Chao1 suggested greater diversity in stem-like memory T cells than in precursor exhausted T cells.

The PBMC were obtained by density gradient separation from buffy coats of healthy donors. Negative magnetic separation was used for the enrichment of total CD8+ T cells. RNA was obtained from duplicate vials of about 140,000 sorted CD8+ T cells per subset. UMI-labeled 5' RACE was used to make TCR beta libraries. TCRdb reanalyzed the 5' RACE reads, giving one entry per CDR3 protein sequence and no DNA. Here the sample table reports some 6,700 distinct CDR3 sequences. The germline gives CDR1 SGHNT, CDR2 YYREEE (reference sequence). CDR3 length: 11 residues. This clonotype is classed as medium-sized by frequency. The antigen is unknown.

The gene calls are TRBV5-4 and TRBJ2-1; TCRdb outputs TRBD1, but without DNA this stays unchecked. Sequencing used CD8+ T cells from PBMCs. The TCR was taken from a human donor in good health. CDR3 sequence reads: CASAGRNEQFF.